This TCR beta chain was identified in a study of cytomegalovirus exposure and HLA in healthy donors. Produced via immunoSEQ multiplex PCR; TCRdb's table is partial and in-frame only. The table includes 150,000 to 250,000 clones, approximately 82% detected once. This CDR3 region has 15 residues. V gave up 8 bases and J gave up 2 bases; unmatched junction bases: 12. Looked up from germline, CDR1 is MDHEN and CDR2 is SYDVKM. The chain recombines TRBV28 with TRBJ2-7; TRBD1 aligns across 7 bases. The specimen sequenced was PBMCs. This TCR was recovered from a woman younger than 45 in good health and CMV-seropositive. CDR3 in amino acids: CASGDPGQPTYEQYF. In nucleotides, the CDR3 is TGTGCCAGCGGGGACCCGGGACAGCCCACCTACGAGCAGTACTTC. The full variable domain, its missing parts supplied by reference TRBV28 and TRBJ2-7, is DVKVTQSSRYLVKRTGEKVFLECVQDMDHENMFWYRQDPGLGLRLIYFSYDVKMKEKGDIPEGYSVSREKKERFSLILESASTNQTSMYLCASGDPGQPTYEQYFGPGTRLTVT.